Presented here are 9 T cell receptor beta chains from one specimen sequenced in a study of T cell changes during pregnancy in multiple sclerosis. The method was immunoSEQ multiplex PCR; TCRdb's version includes in-frame clones alone and lacks a portion of them. The top ten clones hold around 10% of a sample with over 30,000 clones, roughly 87% of them seen once. The starting material was CD8+ T cells from peripheral blood mononuclear cells, obtained in the third trimester of pregnancy. Source of these receptors: a female donor with multiple sclerosis, enrolled in a pregnancy study.

The chain employs TRBV7-3 and TRBJ1-1, with TRBD1 as a possible D gene (6 bases). Germline CDR1 SGHTA, CDR2 FQGTGA. Trimming cost V 1 base and J 1 base, with 10 bases left between them. The CDR3 contains 15 residues. This CDR3 is CASSLIRGANTEAFF. CDR3 nucleotide sequence: TGTGCCAGCAGCTTAATTCGGGGGGCGAACACTGAAGCTTTCTTT.

This rearrangement joins TRBV27 to TRBJ2-2; D might be TRBD2 (7 bases). Germline V gives CDR1 MNHEY, CDR2 SMNVEV (reference sequence). The CDR3 totals 18 residues. With 3 bases removed from V and 1 base from J, the gap between germline ends came to 18 bases. The DNA of the CDR3 is TGTGCCAGCAGTTTTACCTCACGGGGGGCTCGGAACACCGGGGAGCTGTTTTTT. Translated, it gives CASSFTSRGARNTGELFF.

The chain is built from TRBV18 and TRBJ2-3; the D is unclear. V dropped 1 base and J dropped 0 bases, with 8 bases sitting between them. The CDR3 has 15 residues. The germline gives CDR1 KGHSH, CDR2 LQKENI. CDR3 nucleotides: TGTGCCAGCTCACCACGGCAGGTTAGCACAGATACGCAGTATTTT. It is translated as CASSPRQVSTDTQYF.

The V gene is TRBV6-5, the J gene TRBJ1-4, with 7 positions matching TRBD1. Trimming at V came to 3 bases and at J to 10 bases, leaving 14 bases not matched to a gene. Germline V gene lookup returns CDR1 MNHEY and CDR2 SVGAGI. The CDR3 consists of 16 residues. The CDR3 bases are TGTGCCAGCAGTTATTCGACAGGGCCCAAGTCCGGAAAACTGTTTTTT. This gives the protein CASSYSTGPKSGKLFF.

The chain links TRBV5-4 to TRBJ2-7, with 9 bases lining up with TRBD1. Losses at the gene ends were 4 bases for V and 6 bases for J; bases not matched to a gene: 5. The CDR3 sequence is 13 residues long. Germline V lookup: CDR1 SGHNT, CDR2 YYREEE (reference sequence). The CDR3 protein is CASSMDRGGEQYF. CDR3 nucleotide sequence: TGTGCCAGCAGCATGGACAGGGGCGGCGAGCAGTACTTC.

The chain is built from TRBV5-1 and TRBJ2-3; 9 nucleotides line up with TRBD2. The V segment lost 4 bases and the J segment 5 bases; nucleotides outside the gene matches: 5. The CDR3 spans 14 residues. The germline V gene encodes CDR1 SGHRS and CDR2 YFSETQ. CDR3 sequence: CASSPPAGGDTQYF. The DNA for the CDR3 is TGCGCCAGCAGCCCCCCAGCGGGAGGAGATACGCAGTATTTT. Full variable domain (outside the CDR3, taken from reference TRBV5-1 and TRBJ2-3): KAGVTQTPRYLIKTRGQQVTLSCSPISGHRSVSWYQQTPGQGLQFLFEYFSETQRNKGNFPGRFSGRQFSNSRSEMNVSTLELGDSALYLCASSPPAGGDTQYFGPGTRLTVL.

The chain is built from TRBV27 and TRBJ2-7; 8 bases fit TRBD2. Germline values: CDR1 MNHEY, CDR2 SMNVEV (reference sequence). CDR3 length equals 16 residues. Trimming removed 5 bases from V and 4 bases from J; junction bases left unmatched: 13. CDR3 loop: CASSHLKAGGRYEQYF. CDR3 nucleotide sequence: TGTGCCAGCAGTCATCTCAAGGCGGGGGGCCGGTACGAGCAGTACTTC.

For the CDR3, the DNA is TGTGCCAGCAGTTCCCCGGGGCGGGGGGGCTTCAATGAGCAGTTCTTC. Protein: CASSSPGRGGFNEQFF. The gene calls are TRBV27 and TRBJ2-1, with 9 bases lining up with TRBD2. J was trimmed by 6 bases and V by 4 bases; bases with no gene match: 10. The CDR3 is 16 residues long. Looked up from germline, CDR1 is MNHEY and CDR2 is SMNVEV (reference sequence).

The chain has TRBV7-8 and TRBJ2-1; D might be TRBD1 (6 bases). The V and J ends lost 5 bases and 6 bases respectively, with 23 bases between them. CDR1 and CDR2 (germline): SGHVS, FQNEAQ. The CDR3 contains 17 residues. The CDR3 is CASSLRTNRDAPNEQFF. DNA of the CDR3: TGTGCCAGCAGCCTCCGAACTAACAGGGATGCCCCCAATGAGCAGTTCTTC.